This entry lists 17 T cell receptor beta chains sequenced from one sample in a study of read filtering for tumor transcriptome and immune sequencing. This library used about 360 ng RNA and molecular barcoded adaptors spanning alpha/delta and beta/gamma chains. One entry per CDR3 protein results from TCRdb running MiXCR on the reads. Of some 41,000 distinct CDR3 sequences listed, about an eighth are singletons. The specimen was a population of CD138-negative cells sorted from bone marrow. All receptors derive from a donor aged 40 or over with multiple myeloma.

Comment on this clonotype: One end of the junction varies from germline; a read error may be responsible. The chain is built from TRBV3-1 and TRBJ1-4, with D perhaps matching TRBD1 (6 bases). CDR3 length: 15 amino acids. Germline-derived CDR1 and CDR2 are LGHDT and YNNKEL (reference sequence). In nucleotides, the CDR3 is TGTGCCAGCAGCCAGGACAGTTCCGCGGCAGGAAAACTGTCTTTT. It is translated as CASSQDSSAAGKLSF.

The sample holds a few counts of this clonotype. The junction shows a germline mismatch at one end, possibly a read error. This chain joins TRBV30 and TRBJ2-2, with D perhaps being TRBD1 or TRBD2 (5 bases each). The CDR3 totals 13 residues. Germline CDR1 is GTSNPN and CDR2 is SVGIG (reference sequence). CDR3 amino acids: CAWSIGVFGELSF. CDR3 sequence (DNA): TGTGCCTGGAGTATAGGGGTTTTCGGGGAGCTGTCTTTT.

This clonotype was counted at least ten times. The J gene is TRBJ1-1, the V gene TRBV7-8; D not resolved. The CDR3 spans 13 residues. V gave up 4 bases and J gave up 0 bases, with 6 bases separating them. The germline gives CDR1 SGHVS, CDR2 FQNEAQ. CDR3 protein: CASSSTVNTEAFF. Here the CDR3 DNA reads TGTGCCAGCAGCTCAACAGTGAACACTGAAGCTTTCTTT.

This clonotype has ten or more counts. The chain employs TRBV10-3 and TRBJ2-1; 7 bases map to TRBD1. The CDR3 is made up of 13 amino acids. V dropped 2 bases and J dropped 7; count of bases not matched to a gene: 2. CDR1 and CDR2 from the germline V gene are ENHRY and SYGVKD. CDR3 in DNA: TGTGCCATCAGTGAGGGACAGGTGAATGAGCAGTTCTTC. It encodes CAISEGQVNEQFF.

There are many counts of this clonotype. This chain uses TRBV5-4 with TRBJ2-1; D might be TRBD1 (5 bases). Per the germline V gene, CDR1 is SGHNT and CDR2 is YYREEE (reference sequence). Trimming cost V 1 base and J 6 bases, with 14 bases left between them. CDR3 length equals 15 residues. CDR3 in amino acids: CASSLQGPPLNEQFF. As DNA, the CDR3 is TGTGCCAGCAGCTTGCAGGGCCCACCCCTCAATGAGCAGTTCTTC.

The J gene is TRBJ2-7, the V gene TRBV7-2; perhaps TRBD2 as D (5 bases). V lost 2 bases, J lost 4 bases, and 9 bases lay in between. Per the germline V gene, CDR1 is SGHTA and CDR2 is FQGNSA. The length of the CDR3 is 13 residues. The CDR3 sequence is CASSLNSGYEQYF. As DNA, the CDR3 is TGTGCCAGCAGCTTAAACTCGGGGTACGAGCAGTACTTC.

The chain employs TRBV20-1 and TRBJ2-1; 8 nucleotides line up with TRBD2. Germline V CDR1 and CDR2: DFQATT, SNEGSKA (reference sequence). The ends lost 1 base at V and 9 bases at J; junction bases unmatched: 8. The CDR3 is made up of 14 amino acids. The CDR3 loop is CSARAGVAGTEQFF. The DNA for the CDR3 is TGCAGTGCTAGAGCGGGAGTAGCGGGAACTGAGCAGTTCTTC.

This clonotype was recorded at least ten times. This sequence joins TRBV3-2 and TRBJ2-5; the D call of TRBD1 is as the table states it, not checked on the DNA. TRBV3-2 is annotated as a pseudogene. The CDR3 is made up of 15 amino acids. This chain's CDR3 is CASSPTQGSAETQYF. CDR3 coding DNA: TGTGCCAGCAGCCCCACCCAGGGAAGCGCAGAGACCCAGTACTTC.

This clonotype was counted ten times or more. The V and J genes are TRBV10-3 and TRBJ2-1; 9 positions match TRBD2. Germline CDR1 ENHRY, CDR2 SYGVKD. The CDR3 has 14 amino acids. The V gene end was trimmed by 5 bases and the J gene end by 5 bases; junction bases not matched to a gene: 4. The chain's CDR3 is CAISRLAADNEQFF. CDR3 DNA sequence: TGTGCCATCAGTAGACTAGCGGCTGACAATGAGCAGTTCTTC.

This clonotype was found many times. The gene calls are TRBV29-1 and TRBJ2-3; unclear D gene. With 7 bases removed from V and 1 base from J, the gap between germline ends came to 9 bases. Germline V gene data show CDR1 as SQVTM and CDR2 as ANQGSEA. The CDR3 has 12 amino acids. The CDR3 loop reads CSGETGTDTQYF. CDR3 sequence (DNA): TGCAGCGGCGAAACAGGCACAGATACGCAGTATTTT.

This clonotype showed up many times. The chain employs TRBV4-3 and TRBJ2-3; D may be TRBD1 or TRBD2 (6 bases each). Germline assignment: CDR1 LGHNA and CDR2 YSLEER. V shed 4 bases and J shed 4 bases, with 18 bases lying between them. The CDR3 contains 16 residues. CDR3: CASSPGVRGAADTQYF. Here the CDR3 DNA reads TGCGCCAGCAGCCCGGGGGTCAGGGGCGCGGCAGATACGCAGTATTTT.

This clonotype was recorded at least ten times. The chain couples TRBV4-3 to TRBJ2-3; D is undetermined. The CDR3 sequence is 15 residues long. The V and J ends lost 0 bases and 2 bases respectively, with 9 bases between them. The germline V gene encodes CDR1 LGHNA and CDR2 YSLEER. The CDR3 DNA is TGCGCCAGCAGCCAAGATCCGGGCTACACAGATACGCAGTATTTT. It translates to CASSQDPGYTDTQYF.

The sample holds many counts of this clonotype. The chain employs TRBV7-8 and TRBJ2-3; 8 bases agree with TRBD2. V lost 5 bases to trimming and J lost 0 bases; unmatched junction nucleotides: 7. Germline CDR1 is SGHVS and CDR2 is FQNEAQ. This CDR3 has 16 amino acids. DNA of the CDR3: TGTGCCAGCAGCGCCTTAGCGGGACTTAGCACAGATACGCAGTATTTT. Amino acid sequence: CASSALAGLSTDTQYF.

The rearrangement links TRBV19 to TRBJ2-5, with D possibly matching TRBD2 (5 bases). Trimming pared 3 bases from V and 9 bases from J, leaving 17 bases between. The CDR3 contains 14 residues. Germline CDR1 is LNHDA and CDR2 is SQIVND (reference sequence). DNA for the CDR3: TGTGCCAGTAGTATTGGGCAATCTGTCGGGGCCCAGTACTTC. Translation gives CASSIGQSVGAQYF. The full variable domain, rest sourced from reference TRBV19 and TRBJ2-5, is DGGITQSPKYLFRKEGQNVTLSCEQNLNHDAMYWYRQDPGQGLRLIYYSQIVNDFQKGDIAEGYSVSREKKESFPLTVTSAQKNPTAFYLCASSIGQSVGAQYFGPGTRLLVL.

At least ten counts were recorded for this clonotype. Here the CDR3 DNA reads TGTGCCAGCAGCCCTGCGAGGGCGAGCGGGGAGCAGTACTTC. Translation: CASSPARASGEQYF. The chain combines TRBV7-2 with TRBJ2-7; the D gene is possibly TRBD2 (6 bases). CDR3 length: 14 amino acids. Germline CDR1 and CDR2: SGHTA and FQGNSA. Trimming cost V 5 bases and J 7 bases, with 18 bases left between them. The full variable domain, in which reference TRBV7-2 and TRBJ2-7 provide the parts outside the CDR3, is GAGVSQSPSNKVTEKGKDVELRCDPISGHTALYWYRQSLGQGLEFLIYFQGNSAPDKSGLPSDRFSAERTGGSVSTLTIQRTQQEDSAVYLCASSPARASGEQYFGPGTRLTVT.

This clonotype has at least ten counts. J is TRBJ2-3 and V is TRBV7-6, with 8 nucleotides matching TRBD2. This CDR3 comprises 16 residues. The V and J ends lost 1 base and 4 bases, in that order; junction bases with no gene match: 7. CDR1 and CDR2 (germline): SGHVS, FNYEAQ. In DNA, the CDR3 is TGTGCCAGCAGCTTAGTCGCGGGAGGACGCTCAGATACGCAGTATTTT. Protein product: CASSLVAGGRSDTQYF.

This clonotype was counted many times. The chain recombines TRBV5-1 with TRBJ2-1; a weak D match, TRBD2 (5 bases). This CDR3 has 14 residues. Germline V gene lookup returns CDR1 SGHRS and CDR2 YFSETQ. Between the trimmed V and J ends, which lost 0 bases and 8 bases, there was a span of 12 bases. Here the CDR3 DNA reads TGCGCCAGCAGCTTGGTAGAGGGTGCCGATGAGCAGTTCTTC. This gives the protein CASSLVEGADEQFF.